Included here is one TCR beta chain sequence, with context. Sequencing used immunoSEQ multiplex PCR; TCRdb keeps in-frame clones, though not all of them. Here the sample spans 300,000 or so clones, about 85% being singletons. This sample is part of a study of blood T cell repertoires in COVID-19. Overall study context: Samples taken during acute and convalescent COVID-19 were collected in the United States, Italy and Spain.

Deletions cut 8 bases from V and 9 bases from J, with 17 bases between. The CDR3 extends over 13 amino acids. Residents of around 24 US areas, aged about 18 to 95 years, made up the participants. Grouping used clinical history reported by participants in a survey and questionnaire. Recovery meant two consecutive negative NP/OP PCR tests, professional clearance, or resolved symptoms. The chain carries TRBV12-3 or TRBV12-4 and TRBJ2-1; perhaps TRBD1 as D (6 bases). Sequencing used PBMCs or T cells enriched from blood (not recorded which). The source of this sequence is a woman aged 30 to 39 who had recovered from COVID-19. CDR3 nucleotides: TGTGCCAGCCGAGTGGCAGGGGTTAGTGAGCAGTTCTTC. Translated, it gives CASRVAGVSEQFF.